The present entry profiles one TCR beta chain with its context. Which antigen it targets is not known. No much larger clone is present one base from it, and per-base qualities are unavailable. This entry comes from a study of a mutant IDH1 vaccine in newly diagnosed glioma (dated by TCRdb to 2020 to 2022). As for the study more broadly: Of the approximately 30 treated patients, roughly 62% were male and around 40% were female, and the mean age was approximately 40 years. Prior to enrollment, patients had been given standard therapy consisting of radiotherapy alone, temozolomide alone, or radiochemotherapy with temozolomide, with the combination given to most patients. Six visits were used for peripheral blood collection: V03 (baseline), V05, V07, V10, V12 and V13. For exploratory analyses, approximately 23 treated patients had longitudinal TCRB deep sequencing done wherever samples were available. Points the paper makes about the study in general: Immune responses induced by the vaccine were seen in approximately 93% of patients across multiple MHC alleles. PBMC samples for TCRB deep sequencing were selected based on availability. The authors noted that analyses of patient blood samples could not be reproduced because of sample limitations. Pseudoprogression seemed to be unrelated to changes in the top peripheral T cell clonotypes found by TCRB sequencing.

The time point label, read with the paper, signifies: baseline, week 1 (first vaccination visit). This specimen's treatment or condition label, per the study, means: pre-vaccination baseline after standard-of-care therapy. Newly diagnosed WHO grade 3 or 4 IDH1-mutant astrocytomas showing loss of nuclear ATRX were present in the donors. The samples were drawn from NOA16, a multicentre, single-arm, open-label phase I trial in Germany that tested a mutant IDH1 peptide vaccine in humans for the first time. Blood drawn at visit V03 was used as the baseline sample for immunogenicity testing. Genomic DNA for TCRB sequencing was isolated from EDTA blood with the DNeasy Blood and Tissue Kit. To prepare the library, the immunoSEQ multiplex PCR assay was applied. Following the manufacturer's protocol, the hsTCRB Kit was used to amplify rearranged TCR beta chain sequences. Sequencing of TCRB libraries was carried out on an Illumina MiSeq. The study's processing was this. Demultiplexing, trimming and gene mapping were performed with the kit vendor's proprietary platform. Not all clones reach the TCRdb copy of this immuneACCESS table, which keeps in-frame sequences only. Checked studies attribute under half of the gap to unresolved V genes and leave the rest unexplained. The DNA gave D and trimming, while V, J and clone size come from that table. This sample is represented by over 75,000 clones; about 82% of them were singletons. 7% to 9% of the sample is held by the ten biggest clonotypes.

V is clipped by 1 base and J by 3 bases, and the sequence between their germline boundaries is 21 bases long. The germline V gene (reference sequence) yields LNHDA for CDR1 and SQIVND for CDR2. The CDR3 spans 18 residues, from the cysteine through the phenylalanine. Here the CDR3 DNA is all that survives: 54 bases in frame from base 1. The sequence was obtained from a man between 35 and 55 years old with glioma. Recombination connected TRBV19 to TRBJ1-1; a weak D assignment points to TRBD1 (6 bases agree). The source material was PBMCs, sampled from a glioma patient treated with radiotherapy, temozolomide or both. The DNA is TGTGCCAGTAGTATAGCACCAGGGGTAGGTGTTCGGTACACTGAAGCTTTCTTT. This codes for CASSIAPGVGVRYTEAFF.